This record looks at one T cell receptor beta chain sequence and its context. The data were taken from a study of blood T cell repertoires in COVID-19. Study-wide context: COVID-19 samples from acute and convalescent phases originated in the United States, Italy and Spain. The cDNA or gDNA used as material had been derived from T cells, B-cell-depleted T cells, or PBMCs.

This CDR3 is 12 amino acids long. Germline V CDR1 and CDR2: GTSNPN, SVGIG (reference sequence). Trimming took 5 bases from V and 1 from J, leaving 8 bases between them. Study processing details: Estimates of nucleated cell counts were drawn from the amplification of reference gene primers. TCRdb's table, derived via immunoSEQ multiplex PCR, lists solely in-frame clones and lacks some. V and J calls and clone size are those listed in that table; D and trimming were worked out from the DNA. The sample contains about 140,000 clones, just under 90% of which appear only once. The material sequenced was peripheral blood. The chain links TRBV30 to TRBJ1-2; D is perhaps TRBD1 (6 bases). The clonotype was recovered from a woman aged 80 or over with acute or convalescent COVID-19. Here the CDR3 DNA reads TGTGCCTGGGACAGGTTTAACTATGGCTACACCTTC. It encodes CAWDRFNYGYTF.